The rows below give T cell receptor beta chains drawn from one sample of a study of blood T cells in healthy people across ages. Each CDR3 protein gets one entry after TCRdb re-called the 5' RACE reads with MiXCR. The data contain 1.5 million to 2 million distinct CDR3 sequences, around half of them seen just once; the ten biggest clones take up more than 2%. Sequenced input: blood. Receptors originate from a woman aged 35 to 49 in good health. Each CDR3 is given with its conserved first and last residue. The order of the fields is clone size, V gene, D gene, J gene, CDR3 DNA, CDR3 protein. The D gene is left open where the match is weak. A row's size may be missing; if present it is once, few, many or a size class.

>-|TRBV9|-|TRBJ2-3
TGTGCCAGCAGCTACTACCGGGACTCAGGCACAGATACGCAGTATTTT
CASSYYRDSGTDTQYF
>-|TRBV6-1|TRBD1|TRBJ2-7
TGTGCCAGCACTCTACCGGGACAGTTAAGCTCCTACGAGCAGTACTTC
CASTLPGQLSSYEQYF
>few|TRBV12-3/TRBV12-4|TRBD2|TRBJ2-3
TGTGCCAGCAGTGGGAAGAAGGACGGACTAGCGGAAAGCACAGATACGCAGTATTTT
CASSGKKDGLAESTDTQYF
>few|TRBV20-1|-|TRBJ1-5
TGCAGTGCTAGAGATCAGACCGGATCATGGCAGCCCCAGCATTTT
CSARDQTGSWQPQHF
>-|TRBV7-9|TRBD1|TRBJ2-7
TGTGCCAGCAGCTTTCCCGGGACAGGGAACTCCTACGAGCAGTACTTC
CASSFPGTGNSYEQYF
>once|TRBV27|TRBD2|TRBJ2-1
TGTGCCAGCAGTTTATTTCTAGCGGGGAGGCCGGGTGAGCAGTTCTTC
CASSLFLAGRPGEQFF
>-|TRBV2|TRBD1|TRBJ2-1
TGTGCCAGCAGTGAAGCGCAGGGACAGGGGGCCTACAATGAGCAGTTCTTC
CASSEAQGQGAYNEQFF
>-|TRBV15|-|TRBJ2-5
TGTGCCACCAGCAGCGGTTTGGACCAAGAGACCCAGTACTTC
CATSSGLDQETQYF
>few|TRBV3-1|TRBD2|TRBJ2-5
TGTGCCAGCAGCCAAGATCACCCTGCGGCGACGGGAGGAGAGACCCAGTACTTC
CASSQDHPAATGGETQYF
>-|TRBV28|TRBD1|TRBJ1-2
TGTGCCAGCAGTTGGACAGGCCTCTACACCTTC
CASSWTGLYTF
>-|TRBV20-1|-|TRBJ1-5
TGCAGTGCTAGACAGGCGGGGTATAATCAGCCCCAGCATTTT
CSARQAGYNQPQHF
>-|TRBV15|TRBD1|TRBJ2-7
TGTGCCACCAGCAGATCACAGGGGGCGAGTTACGAGCAGTACTTC
CATSRSQGASYEQYF
>-|TRBV9|TRBD2|TRBJ2-3
TGTGCCAGCAGCGTACTCCTGGGAGGGGCAGATACGCAGTATTTT
CASSVLLGGADTQYF
>-|TRBV20-1|-|TRBJ1-2
TGCAGTGCCCCTGGGTGGGGCTATGGCTACACCTTC
CSAPGWGYGYTF
>-|TRBV12-3/TRBV12-4|TRBD1|TRBJ2-5
TGTGCCAGCAGTTTTGATCAGACAGGGGGCTACGAGACCCAGTACTTC
CASSFDQTGGYETQYF
>-|TRBV7-6|-|TRBJ2-7
TGTGCCAGCAGCGGCGACACACCCGAGCAGTACTTC
CASSGDTPEQYF
>-|TRBV15|TRBD2|TRBJ2-1
TGTGCCACTGAGACGAAGGGACTAGCGGGGGGAACCTACATGGGCAATGAGCAGTTCTTC
CATETKGLAGGTYMGNEQFF
>few|TRBV5-1|TRBD2|TRBJ2-5
TGCGCCAGCAGCGGCAGGGAGGGGTACGAGACCCAGTACTTC
CASSGREGYETQYF
>-|TRBV2|TRBD1|TRBJ1-2
TGTGCCAGCACCCCAGGGGGATTCAACTATGGCTACACCTTC
CASTPGGFNYGYTF
>once|TRBV28|TRBD2|TRBJ2-5
TGTACCAGCCTAGCGGGGGACCAAGAGACCCAGTACTTC
CTSLAGDQETQYF
>few|TRBV6-2/TRBV6-3|-|TRBJ2-7
TGTGCCAGCAGTTACTCTCTCGCGAATGAGCAGTACTTC
CASSYSLANEQYF
>-|TRBV4-3|-|TRBJ2-3
TGCGCCAGCAGCCAAGATCCGCTTACGGGAGATACGCAGTATTTT
CASSQDPLTGDTQYF
>-|TRBV24-1|-|TRBJ2-5
TGTGCCACCAGTGATATCAGGGACCAGGAGACCCAGTACTTC
CATSDIRDQETQYF
>few|TRBV7-2|-|TRBJ2-5
TGTGCCAGCACCAAGACCCCCCAAGAGACCCAGTACTTC
CASTKTPQETQYF
>few|TRBV4-1|-|TRBJ2-1
TGCGCCAGCAGCCAATACCAGGGAGGCTACAATGAGCAGTTCTTC
CASSQYQGGYNEQFF
>-|TRBV13|-|TRBJ2-2
TGTGCCAGCAGCTCCGTTGGATGGGGGGCCCCCACCGGGGAGCTGTTTTTT
CASSSVGWGAPTGELFF
>-|TRBV20-1|-|TRBJ1-4
TGCAGTGCTAGGTGGGCAGGGATCAGAGCTAATGAAAAACTGTTTTTT
CSARWAGIRANEKLFF
>-|TRBV4-2|-|TRBJ2-7
TGTGCCAGCAGCCAAGATATCGTTCCGCAGGAGCAGTACTTC
CASSQDIVPQEQYF
>-|TRBV4-3|-|TRBJ2-1
TGCGCCAGCAGCCAAACAGTAAGGCAGAGCTCCTACAATGAGCAGTTCTTC
CASSQTVRQSSYNEQFF
>-|TRBV12-3/TRBV12-4|-|TRBJ1-6
TGTGCCAGCAGTTTAGAGATGGGGGGGCTAAGGAATTCACCCCTCCACTTT
CASSLEMGGLRNSPLHF
>-|TRBV20-1|TRBD1|TRBJ1-6
TGCAGTGCCCCGGGACAGAGATATTCACCCCTCCACTTT
CSAPGQRYSPLHF
>-|TRBV5-1|-|TRBJ2-5
TGCGCCAGCAGCTTGGCCCAGCGGTTGGAGCAGTACTTC
CASSLAQRLEQYF
>once|TRBV11-2|-|TRBJ1-5
TGTGCCAGCAGCTTAGATACAGGGCACCAGCCCCAGCATTTT
CASSLDTGHQPQHF
>-|TRBV6-6|TRBD1|TRBJ2-7
TGTGCCAGTGGGGACAGGGTTGGGTACGAGCAGTACTTC
CASGDRVGYEQYF
>-|TRBV27|-|TRBJ1-6
TGTGCCAGCAGTCCCCGTGGCAGGGAACATTCACCCCTCCACTTT
CASSPRGREHSPLHF
>once|TRBV24-1|-|TRBJ2-3
TGTGCCACCAATGATTCCTGGACTAGCACAGATACGCAGTATTTT
CATNDSWTSTDTQYF
>-|TRBV6-5|TRBD1|TRBJ1-1
TGTGCCAGCAGTTATGTCCGGACAGGGGGGGCTGAAGCTTTCTTT
CASSYVRTGGAEAFF
>-|TRBV28|-|TRBJ1-5
TGTGCCAGCTTGGGAGGGGGGTATCATCAGCCCCAGCATTTT
CASLGGGYHQPQHF
>-|TRBV9|TRBD2|TRBJ2-7
TGTGCCAGCAGCGTAGACCCGGGGACTAGCAGTTACGAGCAGTACTTC
CASSVDPGTSSYEQYF
>-|TRBV7-8|-|TRBJ2-7
TGTGCCAGCAGCCAACGACAGGCCCAGAAATACGAGCAGTACTTC
CASSQRQAQKYEQYF
>-|TRBV7-2|TRBD1|TRBJ1-2
TGTGCCAGCAGCCGGGGACAGGGGAGTCGGTACTATGGCTGCACCTTC
CASSRGQGSRYYGCTF
>-|TRBV2|-|TRBJ2-5
TGTGCCAGCAGTGATAATTTTGTGGGGGGCCCCGGAGAGACCCAGTACTTC
CASSDNFVGGPGETQYF
>-|TRBV20-1|TRBD2|TRBJ2-3
TGCAGTGCTAGACTAGCGGGGCAAGATACGCAGTATTTT
CSARLAGQDTQYF
>few|TRBV9|-|TRBJ2-1
TGTGCCAGCAGCTCGGCGGGGTCCACTTACAATGAGCAGTTCTTC
CASSSAGSTYNEQFF